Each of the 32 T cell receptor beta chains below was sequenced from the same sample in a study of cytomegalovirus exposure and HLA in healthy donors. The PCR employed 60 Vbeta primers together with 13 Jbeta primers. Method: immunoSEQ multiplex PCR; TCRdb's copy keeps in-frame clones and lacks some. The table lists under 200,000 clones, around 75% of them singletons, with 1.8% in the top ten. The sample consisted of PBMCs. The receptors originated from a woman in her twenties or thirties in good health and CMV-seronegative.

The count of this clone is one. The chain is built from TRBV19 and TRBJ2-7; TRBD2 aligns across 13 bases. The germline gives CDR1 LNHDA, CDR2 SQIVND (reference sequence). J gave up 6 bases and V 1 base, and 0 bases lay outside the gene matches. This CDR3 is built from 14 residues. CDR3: CASSIGLAGGEQYF. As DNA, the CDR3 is TGTGCCAGTAGTATAGGACTAGCGGGAGGCGAGCAGTACTTC.

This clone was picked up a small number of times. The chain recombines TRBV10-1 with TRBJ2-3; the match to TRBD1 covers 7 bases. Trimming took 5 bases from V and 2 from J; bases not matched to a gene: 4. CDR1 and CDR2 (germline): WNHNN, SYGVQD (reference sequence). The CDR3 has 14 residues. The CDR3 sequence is CASSQQGDTDTQYF. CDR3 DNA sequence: TGCGCCAGCAGTCAGCAGGGGGACACAGATACGCAGTATTTT.

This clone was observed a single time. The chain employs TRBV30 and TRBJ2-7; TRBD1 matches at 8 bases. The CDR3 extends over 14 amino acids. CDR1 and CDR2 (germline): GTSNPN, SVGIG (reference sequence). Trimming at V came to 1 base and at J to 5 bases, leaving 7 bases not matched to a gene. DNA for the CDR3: TGTGCCTGGAGTGCTGGACAGGGTGGGGACGAGCAGTACTTC. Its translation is CAWSAGQGGDEQYF.

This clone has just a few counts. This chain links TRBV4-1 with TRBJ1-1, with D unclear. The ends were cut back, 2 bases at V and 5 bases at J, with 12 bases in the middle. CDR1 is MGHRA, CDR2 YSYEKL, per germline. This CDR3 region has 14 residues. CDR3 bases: TGCGCCAGCAGCCAACCAACCTCGGGGACTGAAGCTTTCTTT. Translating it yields CASSQPTSGTEAFF.

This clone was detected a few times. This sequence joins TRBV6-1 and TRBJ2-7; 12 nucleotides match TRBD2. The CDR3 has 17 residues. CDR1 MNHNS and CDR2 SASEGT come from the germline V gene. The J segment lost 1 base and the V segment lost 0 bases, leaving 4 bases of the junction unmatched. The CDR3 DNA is TGTGCCAGCAGTGAAGCGTCTAGCGGGAGGGCTTCCTACGAGCAGTACTTC. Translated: CASSEASSGRASYEQYF.

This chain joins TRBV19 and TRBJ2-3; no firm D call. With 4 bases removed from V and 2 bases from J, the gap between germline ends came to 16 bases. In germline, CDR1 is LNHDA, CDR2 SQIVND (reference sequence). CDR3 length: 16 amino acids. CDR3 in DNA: TGTGCCAGTAGTAATCGCCTCGGCGGCTCCACAGATACGCAGTATTTT. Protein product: CASSNRLGGSTDTQYF.

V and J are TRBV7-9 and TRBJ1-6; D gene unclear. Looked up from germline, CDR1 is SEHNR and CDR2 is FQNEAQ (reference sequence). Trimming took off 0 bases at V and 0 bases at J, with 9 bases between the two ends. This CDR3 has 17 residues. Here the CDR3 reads CASSLALGLSYNSPLHF. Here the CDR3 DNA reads TGTGCCAGCAGCTTAGCGTTGGGCCTCTCCTATAATTCACCCCTCCACTTT.

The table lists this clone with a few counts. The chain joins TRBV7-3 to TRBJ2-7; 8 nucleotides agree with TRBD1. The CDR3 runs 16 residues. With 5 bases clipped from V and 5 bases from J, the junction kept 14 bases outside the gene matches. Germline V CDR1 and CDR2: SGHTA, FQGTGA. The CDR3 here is CASSVNSGQVMDEQYF. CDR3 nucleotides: TGTGCCAGCAGCGTCAATTCGGGACAGGTTATGGACGAGCAGTACTTC.

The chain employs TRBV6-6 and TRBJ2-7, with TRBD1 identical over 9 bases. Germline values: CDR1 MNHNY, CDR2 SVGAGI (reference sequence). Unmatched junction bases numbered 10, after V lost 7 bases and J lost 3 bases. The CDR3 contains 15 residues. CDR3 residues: CASTRGGTGSYEQYF. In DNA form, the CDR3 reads TGTGCCAGCACGAGGGGAGGGACAGGGAGCTACGAGCAGTACTTC.

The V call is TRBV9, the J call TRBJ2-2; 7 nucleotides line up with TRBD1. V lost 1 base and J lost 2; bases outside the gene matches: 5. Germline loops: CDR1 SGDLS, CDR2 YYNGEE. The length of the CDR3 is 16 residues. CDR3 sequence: CASSVSGTANTGELFF. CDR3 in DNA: TGTGCCAGCAGCGTATCCGGGACAGCAAACACCGGGGAGCTGTTTTTT.

The CDR3 DNA reads TGTGCCAGTAGTATAACAGGGATACGACTAGCGGGAGGTTGGTACGAGCAGTACTTC. Protein sequence: CASSITGIRLAGGWYEQYF. The rearrangement uses TRBV19 and TRBJ2-7, with TRBD2 matching over 13 bases. This CDR3 is built from 19 residues. CDR1 is LNHDA, CDR2 SQIVND, per germline (reference sequence). The J segment lost 4 bases and the V segment lost 2 bases, leaving 14 bases of the junction unmatched.

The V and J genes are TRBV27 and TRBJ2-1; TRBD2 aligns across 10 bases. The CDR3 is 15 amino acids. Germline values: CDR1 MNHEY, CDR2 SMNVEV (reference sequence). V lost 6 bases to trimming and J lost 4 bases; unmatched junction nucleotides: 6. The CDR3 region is CASRLAGSSYNEQFF. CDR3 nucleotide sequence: TGTGCCAGCAGACTAGCGGGGTCGTCTTACAATGAGCAGTTCTTC.

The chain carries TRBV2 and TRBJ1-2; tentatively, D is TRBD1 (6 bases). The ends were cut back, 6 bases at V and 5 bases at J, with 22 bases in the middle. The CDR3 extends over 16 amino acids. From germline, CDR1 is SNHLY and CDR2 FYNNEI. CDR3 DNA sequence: TGTGCCAGCAGCGATACTCGGGGGGGCCGGAGATATGGCTACACCTTC. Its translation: CASSDTRGGRRYGYTF.

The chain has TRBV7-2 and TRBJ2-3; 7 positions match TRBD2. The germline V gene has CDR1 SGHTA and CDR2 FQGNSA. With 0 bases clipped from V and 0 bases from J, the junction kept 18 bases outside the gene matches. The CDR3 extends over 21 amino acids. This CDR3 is CASSLALRPGFWRESTDTQYF. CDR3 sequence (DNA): TGTGCCAGCAGCTTAGCGCTGAGACCGGGTTTCTGGCGGGAGAGCACAGATACGCAGTATTTT. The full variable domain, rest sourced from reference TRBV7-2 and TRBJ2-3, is GAGVSQSPSNKVTEKGKDVELRCDPISGHTALYWYRQSLGQGLEFLIYFQGNSAPDKSGLPSDRFSAERTGGSVSTLTIQRTQQEDSAVYLCASSLALRPGFWRESTDTQYFGPGTRLTVL.

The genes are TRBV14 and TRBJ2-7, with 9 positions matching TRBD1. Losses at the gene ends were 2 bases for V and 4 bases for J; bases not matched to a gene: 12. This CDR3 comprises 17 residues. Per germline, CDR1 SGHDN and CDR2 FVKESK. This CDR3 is CASSQTDVGTGFYEQYF. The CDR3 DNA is TGTGCCAGCAGCCAAACTGATGTCGGGACAGGGTTTTACGAGCAGTACTTC.

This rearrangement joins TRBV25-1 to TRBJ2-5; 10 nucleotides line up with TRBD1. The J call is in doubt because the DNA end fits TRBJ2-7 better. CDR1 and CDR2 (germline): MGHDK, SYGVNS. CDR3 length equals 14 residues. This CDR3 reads CASRGTGEAYEQYF. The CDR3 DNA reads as TGTGCCAGCAGAGGGACAGGGGAAGCCTACGAGCAGTACTTC.

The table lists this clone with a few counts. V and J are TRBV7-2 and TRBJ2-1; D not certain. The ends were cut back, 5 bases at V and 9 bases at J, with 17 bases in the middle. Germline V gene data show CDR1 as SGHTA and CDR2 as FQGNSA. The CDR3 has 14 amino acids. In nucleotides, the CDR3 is TGTGCCAGCAGCCTGGAGTTTACCTCTGGTGAGCAGTTCTTC. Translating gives CASSLEFTSGEQFF.

CDR3 nucleotides: TGTGCCAGCAGCGTAGTAATGGAGGGGCGGGGCAATGAGCAGTTCTTC. Amino acid sequence: CASSVVMEGRGNEQFF. V usage is TRBV9 and J usage is TRBJ2-1; possible D gene TRBD2, 6 bases. Trimming left V 0 bases short and J 6 bases short, with 16 bases between. This CDR3 region has 16 residues. Germline CDR1 is SGDLS and CDR2 is YYNGEE.

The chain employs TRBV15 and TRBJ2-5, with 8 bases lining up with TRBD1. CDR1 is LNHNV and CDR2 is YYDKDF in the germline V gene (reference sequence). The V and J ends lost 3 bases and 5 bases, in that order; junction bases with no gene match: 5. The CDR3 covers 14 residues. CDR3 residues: CATSRDRVVETQYF. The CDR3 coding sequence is TGTGCCACCAGCAGGGACAGGGTTGTGGAGACCCAGTACTTC.

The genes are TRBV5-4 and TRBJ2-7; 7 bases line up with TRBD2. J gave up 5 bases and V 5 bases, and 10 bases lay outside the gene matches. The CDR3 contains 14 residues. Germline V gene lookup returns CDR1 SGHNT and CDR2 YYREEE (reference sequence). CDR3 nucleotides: TGTGCCAGCAGGGATAGCGGGTCGACCCACGAGCAGTACTTC. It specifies CASRDSGSTHEQYF.

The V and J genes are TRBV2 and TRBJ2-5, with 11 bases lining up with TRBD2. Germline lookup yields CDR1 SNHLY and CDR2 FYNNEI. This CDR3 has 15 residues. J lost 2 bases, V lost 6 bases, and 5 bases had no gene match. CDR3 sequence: CASRGLAATQETQYF. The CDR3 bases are TGTGCCAGCAGGGGACTAGCGGCCACTCAAGAGACCCAGTACTTC.

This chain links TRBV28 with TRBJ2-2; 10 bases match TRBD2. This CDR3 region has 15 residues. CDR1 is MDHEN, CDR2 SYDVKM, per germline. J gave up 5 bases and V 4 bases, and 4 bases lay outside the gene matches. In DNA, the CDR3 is TGTGCCAGCAGTTCGACTAGCGGGCGGACCGGGGAGCTGTTTTTT. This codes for CASSSTSGRTGELFF.

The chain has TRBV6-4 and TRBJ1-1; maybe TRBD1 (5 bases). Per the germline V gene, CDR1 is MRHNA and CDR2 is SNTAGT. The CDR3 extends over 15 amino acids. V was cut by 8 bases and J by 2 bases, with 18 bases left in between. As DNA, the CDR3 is TGTGCCAGCTCGCAGGGCCCCCTCTTTAACACTGAAGCTTTCTTT. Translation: CASSQGPLFNTEAFF.

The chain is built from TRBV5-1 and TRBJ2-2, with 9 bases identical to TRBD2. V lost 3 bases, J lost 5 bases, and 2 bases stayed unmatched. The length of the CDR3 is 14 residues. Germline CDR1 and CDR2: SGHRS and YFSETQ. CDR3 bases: TGCGCCAGCAGCTCCCTAGCGGGGACCGGGGAGCTGTTTTTT. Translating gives CASSSLAGTGELFF.

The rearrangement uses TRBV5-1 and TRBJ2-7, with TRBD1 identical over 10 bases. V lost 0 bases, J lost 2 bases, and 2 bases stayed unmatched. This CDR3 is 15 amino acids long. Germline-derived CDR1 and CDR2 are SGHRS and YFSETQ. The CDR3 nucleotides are TGCGCCAGCAGCTTGGGGGACAGGGGCACCTACGAGCAGTACTTC. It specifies CASSLGDRGTYEQYF.

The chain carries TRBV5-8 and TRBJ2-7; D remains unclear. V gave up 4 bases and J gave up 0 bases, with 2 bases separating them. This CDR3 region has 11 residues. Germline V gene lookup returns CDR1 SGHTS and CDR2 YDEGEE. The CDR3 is CASSRSYEQYF. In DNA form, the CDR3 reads TGTGCCAGCAGCCGCTCCTACGAGCAGTACTTC.

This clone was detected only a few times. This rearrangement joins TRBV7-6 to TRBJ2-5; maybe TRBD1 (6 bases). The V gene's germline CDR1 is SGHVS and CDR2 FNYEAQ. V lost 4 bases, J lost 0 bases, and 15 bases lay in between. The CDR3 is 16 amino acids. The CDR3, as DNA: TGTGCCAGCAGCTCGTTATCGGGACACCACCAAGAGACCCAGTACTTC. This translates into CASSSLSGHHQETQYF.

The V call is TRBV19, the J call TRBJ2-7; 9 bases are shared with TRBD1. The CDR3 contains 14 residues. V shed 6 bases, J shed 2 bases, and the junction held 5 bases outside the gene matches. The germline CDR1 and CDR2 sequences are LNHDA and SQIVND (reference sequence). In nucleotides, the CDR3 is TGTGCCAGTAGCGTAAGGGACAGGGCCTACGAGCAGTACTTC. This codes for CASSVRDRAYEQYF.

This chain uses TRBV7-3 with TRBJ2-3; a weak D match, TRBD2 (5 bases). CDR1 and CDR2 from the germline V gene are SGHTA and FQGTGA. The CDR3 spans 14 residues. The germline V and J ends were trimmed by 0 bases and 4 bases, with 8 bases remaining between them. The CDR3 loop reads CASSLTGAADTQYF. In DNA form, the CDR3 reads TGTGCCAGCAGCTTAACGGGAGCCGCAGATACGCAGTATTTT.

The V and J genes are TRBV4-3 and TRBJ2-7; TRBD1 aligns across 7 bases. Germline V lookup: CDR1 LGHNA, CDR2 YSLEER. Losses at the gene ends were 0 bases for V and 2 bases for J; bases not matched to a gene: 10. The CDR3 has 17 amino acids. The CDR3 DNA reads TGCGCCAGCAGCCAAGACTCTCGGACAGGTGGGACCTACGAGCAGTACTTC. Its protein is CASSQDSRTGGTYEQYF.

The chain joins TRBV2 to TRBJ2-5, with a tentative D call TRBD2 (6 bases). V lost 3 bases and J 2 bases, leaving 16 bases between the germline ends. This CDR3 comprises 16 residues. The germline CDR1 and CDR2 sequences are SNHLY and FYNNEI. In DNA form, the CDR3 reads TGTGCCAGCAGTGAGGGTAGTAGCGGCGTTCAAGAGACCCAGTACTTC. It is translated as CASSEGSSGVQETQYF.

The CDR3, as DNA: TGTGCCAGCAGTGGCGGGGGGGAAAGTGAGACCCAGTACTTC. This codes for CASSGGGESETQYF. The rearrangement joins TRBV2 to TRBJ2-5; the match to TRBD2 covers 9 bases. Looked up from germline, CDR1 is SNHLY and CDR2 is FYNNEI. The CDR3 is 14 amino acids. V lost 4 bases and J lost 5; bases outside the gene matches: 5. The variable domain in full, with the rest retrieved from reference TRBV2 and TRBJ2-5, is EPEVTQTPSHQVTQMGQEVILRCVPISNHLYFYWYRQILGQKVEFLVSFYNNEISEKSEIFDDQFSVERPDGSNFTLKIRSTKLEDSAMYFCASSGGGESETQYFGPGTRLLVL.